Reported below is one T cell receptor beta chain. The antigen remains undetermined. The germline gene is not matched at one end of the junction; a read error may be the cause. CDR1 GTSNPN and CDR2 SVGIG come from the germline V gene (reference sequence). The CDR3 covers 16 residues. Preparation of the TCRbeta library used unique molecular identifiers. TCRdb passed the PCR reads through MiXCR, listing each CDR3 protein once. The table shows hundreds of thousands of distinct CDR3 sequences, with over 10% occurring only once. The sample belongs to a study of T-cell reconstitution after alpha-beta-depleted transplantation in children. Study conclusions and caveats: It was reported that alpha-beta T cells came from several hundred expanded graft clones (about two months after transplant). T-cell numbers and diversity, one year after transplant, stemmed largely from T cells that were newly produced.

The rearrangement joins TRBV30 to TRBJ2-1; possible D gene TRBD2, 5 bases. The TCR sequence derives from a girl aged 2 to 9 with congenital amegakaryocytic thrombocytopenia, due to receive a stem cell transplant. Here the sequenced sample was PBMCs, taken before TCRalphabeta/CD19-depleted stem cell transplant. The DNA of the CDR3 is TGTGGCTGGAGTGTACTAGAGGGCCGCCCCCGGCGGGAGCAGTTCTTC. Encoded protein: CGWSVLEGRPRREQFF.